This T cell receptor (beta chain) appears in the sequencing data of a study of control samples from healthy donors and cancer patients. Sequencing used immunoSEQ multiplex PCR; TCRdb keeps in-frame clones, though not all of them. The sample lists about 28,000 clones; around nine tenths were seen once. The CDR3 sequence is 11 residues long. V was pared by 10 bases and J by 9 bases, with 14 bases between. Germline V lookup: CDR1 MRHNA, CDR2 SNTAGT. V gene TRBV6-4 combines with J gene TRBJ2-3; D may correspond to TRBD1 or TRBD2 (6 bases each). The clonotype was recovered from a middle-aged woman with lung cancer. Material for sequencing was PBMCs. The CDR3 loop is CATAEGGTQYF. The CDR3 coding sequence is TGTGCCACCGCTGAGGGGGGAACGCAGTATTTT.